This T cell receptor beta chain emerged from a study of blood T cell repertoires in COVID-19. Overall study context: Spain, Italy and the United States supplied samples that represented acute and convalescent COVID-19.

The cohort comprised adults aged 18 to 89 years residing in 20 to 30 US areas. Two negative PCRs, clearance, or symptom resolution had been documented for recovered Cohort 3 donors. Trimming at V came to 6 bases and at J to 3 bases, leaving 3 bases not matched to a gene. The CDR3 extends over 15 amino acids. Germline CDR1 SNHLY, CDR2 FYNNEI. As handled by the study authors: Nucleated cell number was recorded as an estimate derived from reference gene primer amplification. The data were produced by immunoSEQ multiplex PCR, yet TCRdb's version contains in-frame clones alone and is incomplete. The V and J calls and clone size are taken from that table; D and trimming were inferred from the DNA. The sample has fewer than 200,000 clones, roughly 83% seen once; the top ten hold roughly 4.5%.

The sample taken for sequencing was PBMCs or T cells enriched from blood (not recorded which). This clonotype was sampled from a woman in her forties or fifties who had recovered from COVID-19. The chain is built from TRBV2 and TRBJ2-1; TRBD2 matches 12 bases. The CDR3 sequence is CASRTSGSVYNEQFF. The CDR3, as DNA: TGTGCCAGCAGGACTAGCGGGAGTGTCTACAATGAGCAGTTCTTC.